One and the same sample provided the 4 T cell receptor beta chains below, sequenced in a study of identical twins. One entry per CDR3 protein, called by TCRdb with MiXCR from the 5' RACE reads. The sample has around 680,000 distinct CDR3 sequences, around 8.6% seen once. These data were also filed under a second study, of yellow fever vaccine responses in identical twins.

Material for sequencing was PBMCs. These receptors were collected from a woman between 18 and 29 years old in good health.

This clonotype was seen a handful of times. CDR3 loop: CSASDWGTGADSYEQYF. The CDR3 DNA is TGCAGTGCTAGTGATTGGGGGACAGGGGCCGACTCCTACGAGCAGTACTTC. The gene calls are TRBV20-1 and TRBJ2-7, with TRBD1 identical over 10 bases. Per germline, CDR1 DFQATT and CDR2 SNEGSKA (reference sequence). The CDR3 has 17 residues. The V gene end was trimmed by 3 bases and the J gene end by 0 bases; junction bases not matched to a gene: 11.

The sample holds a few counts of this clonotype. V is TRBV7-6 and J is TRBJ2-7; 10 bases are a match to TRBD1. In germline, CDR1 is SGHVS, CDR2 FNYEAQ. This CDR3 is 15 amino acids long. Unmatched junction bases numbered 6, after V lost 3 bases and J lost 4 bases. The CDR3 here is CASSFRDRGPYEQYF. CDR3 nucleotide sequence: TGTGCCAGCAGCTTTAGGGACAGGGGTCCTTACGAGCAGTACTTC.

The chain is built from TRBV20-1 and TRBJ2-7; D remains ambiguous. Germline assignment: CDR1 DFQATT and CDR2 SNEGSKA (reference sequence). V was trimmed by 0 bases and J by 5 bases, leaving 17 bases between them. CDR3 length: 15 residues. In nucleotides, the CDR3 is TGCAGTGCTAGAGATTATGCGGCTCCCGGCCACGAGCAGTACTTC. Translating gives CSARDYAAPGHEQYF.

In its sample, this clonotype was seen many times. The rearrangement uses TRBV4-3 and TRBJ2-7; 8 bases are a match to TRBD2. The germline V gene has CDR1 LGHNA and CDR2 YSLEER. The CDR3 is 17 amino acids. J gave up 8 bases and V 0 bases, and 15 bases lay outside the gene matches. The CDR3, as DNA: TGCGCCAGCAGCCAAGAACCCAGCGGGAGCCCCTTTGGGCAGCAGTACTTC. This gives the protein CASSQEPSGSPFGQQYF.